Below, 12 T cell receptor beta chains from the same sample are listed, as sequenced in a study. Cells sorted as Tregs were CD4+, CD25+ and CD127-/low. TCRdb re-derived calls from the 5' RACE reads in MiXCR, one entry per CDR3 protein. The sample lists about 40,000 distinct CDR3 sequences; 22% were seen once. The sequenced sample consisted of Tregs sorted from a lymph node. The source of these receptors is a female donor with breast cancer.

This sequence joins TRBV28 and TRBJ1-1; D gene ambiguous. V was pared by 1 base and J by 0 bases, with 9 bases between. This CDR3 has 15 residues. From germline, CDR1 is MDHEN and CDR2 SYDVKM. The chain's CDR3 is CASSLSPRLNTEAFF. The CDR3 region has the DNA TGTGCCAGCAGTTTATCCCCCCGGTTGAACACTGAAGCTTTCTTT.

The chain uses TRBV20-1 and TRBJ1-6, with D unresolved. V lost 0 bases and J 6 bases, leaving 6 bases between the germline ends. This CDR3 spans 13 amino acids. The germline gives CDR1 DFQATT, CDR2 SNEGSKA (reference sequence). In DNA form, the CDR3 reads TGCAGTGCTAGAGATTCCCCTAATTCACCCCTCCACTTT. Translating it yields CSARDSPNSPLHF.

This clonotype has at least ten counts. The rearrangement uses TRBV6-1 and TRBJ2-7, with D possibly being TRBD2 (6 bases). The CDR3 is 16 residues long. Germline CDR1 MNHNS, CDR2 SASEGT. The V and J ends lost 0 bases and 0 bases respectively, with 12 bases between them. CDR3 in amino acids: CASSEAETRPSYEQYF. The CDR3 DNA reads TGTGCCAGCAGTGAAGCGGAGACTAGACCCTCCTACGAGCAGTACTTC.

This clonotype was observed at least ten times. This chain connects TRBV7-9 to TRBJ2-4; D is ambiguous. The ends were cut back, 7 bases at V and 1 base at J, with 11 bases in the middle. CDR3 length equals 14 residues. Germline assignment: CDR1 SEHNR and CDR2 FQNEAQ (reference sequence). The CDR3 DNA reads TGTGCCAGCACCCCCCCGGTTGCCAAAAACATTCAGTACTTC. This codes for CASTPPVAKNIQYF.

At least ten counts were recorded for this clonotype. V usage is TRBV12-3 or TRBV12-4 and J usage is TRBJ1-1, with D perhaps TRBD1 (6 bases). This CDR3 region has 17 residues. With 3 bases removed from V and 0 bases from J, the gap between germline ends came to 17 bases. This CDR3 reads CASSFKTGIFLNTEAFF. In DNA, the CDR3 is TGTGCCAGCAGTTTCAAAACAGGGATTTTTTTGAACACTGAAGCTTTCTTT.

The chain has TRBV5-1 and TRBJ2-4; maybe TRBD2 (5 bases). V lost 3 bases to trimming and J lost 1 base, with 11 bases between them. The V gene's germline CDR1 is SGHRS and CDR2 YFSETQ. The CDR3 has 15 amino acids. CDR3 protein: CASSSIAGAKNIQYF. CDR3 coding DNA: TGCGCCAGCAGCTCAATTGCGGGCGCCAAAAACATTCAGTACTTC. Together with reference TRBV5-1 and TRBJ2-4, the CDR3 gives the full variable domain: KAGVTQTPRYLIKTRGQQVTLSCSPISGHRSVSWYQQTPGQGLQFLFEYFSETQRNKGNFPGRFSGRQFSNSRSEMNVSTLELGDSALYLCASSSIAGAKNIQYFGAGTRLSVL.

The chain has TRBV9 and TRBJ2-2, with D tentatively TRBD2 (5 bases). The CDR3 length is 15 residues. Germline CDR1 is SGDLS and CDR2 is YYNGEE. V lost 4 bases and J lost 5, with 15 bases in between. CDR3 region: CASSSTFSGTGELFF. CDR3 nucleotide sequence: TGTGCCAGCAGCTCGACATTTTCGGGGACCGGGGAGCTGTTTTTT.

This clonotype was recorded many times. The V and J genes are TRBV7-2 and TRBJ2-5, with 7 positions matching TRBD2. After removal of 5 bases from V and 5 bases from J, the junction contained 11 bases not matched to a gene. Per germline, CDR1 SGHTA and CDR2 FQGNSA. The CDR3 sequence is 15 residues long. CDR3 sequence reads: CASSPGPGGSETQYF. The DNA of the CDR3 is TGTGCCAGCAGCCCCGGGCCCGGGGGGTCGGAGACCCAGTACTTC.

This chain connects TRBV4-1 to TRBJ1-6, with 7 bases fitting TRBD1. The CDR3 runs 13 residues. Germline values: CDR1 MGHRA, CDR2 YSYEKL. Trimming cost V 3 bases and J 7 bases; bases outside gene matches: 0. The CDR3 is CASSQTGNSPLHF. CDR3 DNA: TGCGCCAGCAGCCAGACAGGGAATTCACCCCTCCACTTT.

This clonotype has more than one count but fewer than ten. V and J are TRBV5-1 and TRBJ2-7; D is ambiguous. The CDR3 is 14 amino acids. V dropped 3 bases and J dropped 0 bases, with 10 bases sitting between them. CDR1 and CDR2 (germline): SGHRS, YFSETQ. The CDR3 sequence: CASSSTEFSYEQYF. Written as DNA, the CDR3 is TGCGCCAGCAGCTCCACAGAATTCTCCTACGAGCAGTACTTC.

This clonotype was seen more than once but under ten times. The chain recombines TRBV4-2 with TRBJ2-1; D is possibly TRBD1 (6 bases). The V end lost 0 bases, the J end lost 8 bases, and 11 bases lay between the germline ends. The CDR3 is made up of 14 amino acids. Germline V lookup: CDR1 LGHNA, CDR2 YNFKEQ. CDR3 bases: TGTGCCAGCAGCCAAGATACAGGGTGGTATGAGCAGTTCTTC. It codes for CASSQDTGWYEQFF.

The CDR3 sequence: CSALAVGVGLYEQYF. Written as DNA, the CDR3 is TGCAGTGCTCTGGCAGTCGGGGTCGGTCTCTACGAGCAGTACTTC. The rearrangement links TRBV20-1 to TRBJ2-7, with D possibly matching TRBD2 (5 bases). The CDR3 covers 15 residues. CDR1 is DFQATT and CDR2 is SNEGSKA in the germline V gene (reference sequence). Trimming shortened V by 5 bases and J by 3 bases, and 20 bases separated the two germline ends.